The 26 T cell receptor beta chains reported below all come from one sample, sequenced in a study of blood T cell repertoires in COVID-19. TCRdb's copy holds only in-frame clones and misses some; the assay was immunoSEQ multiplex PCR. The sample yields approximately 290,000 clones, about 80% seen once. The sequenced sample consisted of peripheral blood. These receptors were obtained from a person aged 70 to 85 with COVID-19, enrolled during active disease.

The genes are TRBV7-2 and TRBJ1-1; a weak D match, TRBD1 (5 bases). V was clipped by 1 base and J by 8 bases, with 8 bases between them. Germline V gene sequence: CDR1 SGHTA, CDR2 FQGNSA. The CDR3 sequence is 12 residues long. CDR3: CASSLVGGEAFF. The CDR3 region has the DNA TGTGCCAGCAGCTTAGTTGGGGGGGAAGCTTTCTTT.

The chain employs TRBV2 and TRBJ1-4; 7 nucleotides agree with TRBD1. Unmatched junction bases numbered 8, after V lost 7 bases and J lost 0 bases. CDR1 is SNHLY, CDR2 FYNNEI, per germline. CDR3 length equals 16 residues. Written as DNA, the CDR3 is TGTGCCAGCATAAGACAGGGCCGCGCAACTAATGAAAAACTGTTTTTT. Translated, it gives CASIRQGRATNEKLFF.

The chain combines TRBV10-3 with TRBJ2-3; 12 bases fit TRBD2. Germline V gene data show CDR1 as ENHRY and CDR2 as SYGVKD. The CDR3 is 15 amino acids. J was trimmed by 3 bases and V by 4 bases; bases with no gene match: 2. In DNA, the CDR3 is TGTGCCATCAGTGGAGGGACTAGCGGGACAGATACGCAGTATTTT. This codes for CAISGGTSGTDTQYF.

The chain is built from TRBV7-9 and TRBJ1-2; 8 nucleotides align to TRBD1. Unmatched junction bases numbered 0, after V lost 1 base and J lost 5 bases. The CDR3 spans 13 residues. Germline CDR1 is SEHNR and CDR2 is FQNEAQ (reference sequence). CDR3 sequence: CASSLGTGYGYTF. DNA of the CDR3: TGTGCCAGCAGCTTAGGGACAGGGTATGGCTACACCTTC.

The J gene is TRBJ2-7, the V gene TRBV9, with 10 bases fitting TRBD1. From germline, CDR1 is SGDLS and CDR2 YYNGEE. CDR3 length equals 17 residues. J lost 5 bases, V lost 3 bases, and 14 bases had no gene match. CDR3 DNA: TGTGCCAGCAGCGCGACAGCGACCGGGACAGGGGCCCACGAGCAGTACTTC. It translates to CASSATATGTGAHEQYF.

The V gene is TRBV7-2, the J gene TRBJ2-7; tentative D call: TRBD2 (6 bases). The CDR3 sequence is 12 residues long. V was shortened by 5 bases and J by 6 bases, with 11 bases between the two germline ends. Germline CDR1 is SGHTA and CDR2 is FQGNSA. CDR3 in amino acids: CASSPPEGEQYF. The DNA for the CDR3 is TGTGCCAGCAGCCCCCCGGAGGGCGAGCAGTACTTC.

The gene calls are TRBV5-1 and TRBJ2-5, with 12 nucleotides matching TRBD1. V was pared by 0 bases and J by 5 bases, with 5 bases of the junction left unmatched. This CDR3 is built from 16 residues. Germline V gene sequence: CDR1 SGHRS, CDR2 YFSETQ. In DNA form, the CDR3 reads TGCGCCAGCAGCTTGGATGGGACAGGGGGCGCGGAGACCCAGTACTTC. Translated, it gives CASSLDGTGGAETQYF. Based on the CDR3 plus reference TRBV5-1 and TRBJ2-5, the full variable domain is KAGVTQTPRYLIKTRGQQVTLSCSPISGHRSVSWYQQTPGQGLQFLFEYFSETQRNKGNFPGRFSGRQFSNSRSEMNVSTLELGDSALYLCASSLDGTGGAETQYFGPGTRLLVL.

The rearrangement links TRBV5-4 to TRBJ2-7; tentative D call: TRBD1 (6 bases). This CDR3 spans 13 amino acids. V was trimmed by 2 bases and J by 3 bases, leaving 9 bases between them. Germline V gives CDR1 SGHNT, CDR2 YYREEE (reference sequence). CDR3 amino acids: CASSFTGHYEQYF. As DNA, the CDR3 is TGTGCCAGCAGCTTCACGGGACACTACGAGCAGTACTTC.

The chain has TRBV11-2 and TRBJ2-7; TRBD2 matches 7 bases. From germline, CDR1 is SGHAT and CDR2 FQNNGV. CDR3 length equals 13 residues. V was pared by 6 bases and J by 3 bases, with 5 bases of the junction left unmatched. CDR3 nucleotides: TGTGCCAGCAGTCTCGGACTAGGCTACGAGCAGTACTTC. This encodes CASSLGLGYEQYF.

V and J are TRBV19 and TRBJ2-1, with D possibly being TRBD1 (7 bases). The CDR3 has 15 residues. V was pared by 3 bases and J by 6 bases, with 15 bases between. Germline values: CDR1 LNHDA, CDR2 SQIVND (reference sequence). The CDR3 nucleotides are TGTGCCAGTAGTATTGGGCAGGGGGGAATCAATGAGCAGTTCTTC. Protein: CASSIGQGGINEQFF.

This chain uses TRBV6-5 with TRBJ1-2, with a weak D call TRBD1 (5 bases). CDR3 length: 14 residues. The V end lost 5 bases, the J end lost 7 bases, and 17 bases lay between the germline ends. The V gene's germline CDR1 is MNHEY and CDR2 SVGAGI. The CDR3 bases are TGTGCCAGCAGTACCCGGGAGGGGATAACTGGCTACACCTTC. Its protein product is CASSTREGITGYTF.

This sequence joins TRBV19 and TRBJ2-7, with a tentative D call TRBD1 (6 bases). V was clipped by 4 bases and J by 5 bases, with 12 bases between them. CDR1 is LNHDA and CDR2 is SQIVND in the germline V gene (reference sequence). There are 13 residues in the CDR3. The CDR3 sequence: CASSTIQGHEQYF. CDR3 coding DNA: TGTGCCAGTAGTACCATACAGGGCCACGAGCAGTACTTC.

V usage is TRBV29-1 and J usage is TRBJ2-4; D might be TRBD2 (5 bases). The CDR3 covers 12 residues. The V end was cut by 3 bases, the J end by 8 bases, with 11 bases between. CDR1 is SQVTM, CDR2 ANQGSEA, per germline. In nucleotides, the CDR3 is TGCAGCGTTGACGCGGGCGCAGACATTCAGTACTTC. Its translation is CSVDAGADIQYF. Full variable domain (outside the CDR3, taken from reference TRBV29-1 and TRBJ2-4): SAVISQKPSRDICQRGTSLTIQCQVDSQVTMMFWYRQQPGQSLTLIATANQGSEATYESGFVIDKFPISRPNLTFSTLTVSNMSPEDSSIYLCSVDAGADIQYFGAGTRLSVL.

V is TRBV9 and J is TRBJ2-7; weak D call: TRBD1 (6 bases). Trimming took off 0 bases at V and 3 bases at J, with 7 bases between the two ends. This CDR3 has 13 residues. In germline, CDR1 is SGDLS, CDR2 YYNGEE. Written as DNA, the CDR3 is TGTGCCAGCAGCGTAGGGGACAACTACGAGCAGTACTTC. Translated: CASSVGDNYEQYF.

This rearrangement joins TRBV2 to TRBJ1-6, with 9 positions matching TRBD1. Germline-derived CDR1 and CDR2 are SNHLY and FYNNEI. This CDR3 is 13 amino acids long. The V gene end was trimmed by 9 bases and the J gene end by 10 bases; junction bases not matched to a gene: 7. The CDR3 bases are TGTGCCAGTGGGGACAGGGAGAGATCACCCCTCCACTTT. Its translation: CASGDRERSPLHF.

With respect to this clone: Compared with germline, one end of the junction differs, possibly owing to a read error. The chain couples TRBV19 to TRBJ1-3; no clear D. The CDR3 spans 16 residues. The germline V gene has CDR1 LNHDA and CDR2 SQIVND (reference sequence). Here the CDR3 DNA reads TGTGCCAGTATTATAGACGGTCGGGAGTCTGGAAACACCATATATTTT. Protein sequence: CASIIDGRESGNTIYF.

This clone was seen more than once but under ten times. The chain combines TRBV6-2 or TRBV6-3 with TRBJ1-2; no definite D call. V gave up 2 bases and J gave up 3 bases, with 10 bases separating them. The CDR3 covers 14 residues. Per germline, CDR1 MNHEY and CDR2 SVGEGT. The DNA for the CDR3 is TGTGCCAGCAGTTACGTCGGGAACTACTATGGCTACACCTTC. The encoded protein is CASSYVGNYYGYTF.

The V call is TRBV30, the J call TRBJ1-2, with TRBD1 matching over 7 bases. CDR1 is GTSNPN and CDR2 is SVGIG in the germline V gene (reference sequence). The J segment lost 8 bases and the V segment lost 4 bases, leaving 19 bases of the junction unmatched. This CDR3 has 16 amino acids. The CDR3 DNA follows: TGTGCCTGGACTAGGGACAGCGCCTTCGGACTGGGAGGCTACACCTTC. It codes for CAWTRDSAFGLGGYTF.

The genes are TRBV5-8 and TRBJ2-3; the D is unclear. In germline, CDR1 is SGHTS, CDR2 YDEGEE. The V end was cut by 2 bases, the J end by 2 bases, with 6 bases between. This CDR3 is built from 13 residues. The CDR3 protein is CASSFYNTDTQYF. As DNA, the CDR3 is TGTGCCAGCAGCTTCTATAACACAGATACGCAGTATTTT.

V gene TRBV2 combines with J gene TRBJ1-5, with a weak D call TRBD1 (6 bases). Trimming took 7 bases from V and 6 from J, leaving 22 bases between them. Germline assignment: CDR1 SNHLY and CDR2 FYNNEI. CDR3 size: 16 residues. CDR3 in DNA: TGTGCCAGCATCCCAACTAGGGGGTTAGGGAGTCAGCCCCAGCATTTT. This codes for CASIPTRGLGSQPQHF.

The chain recombines TRBV4-1 with TRBJ1-1; D is possibly TRBD1 (5 bases). CDR1 and CDR2 from the germline V gene are MGHRA and YSYEKL. V was pared by 4 bases and J by 4 bases, with 16 bases between. The CDR3 runs 15 residues. CDR3 amino acids: CASSPWGEGGTEAFF. The CDR3 bases are TGCGCCAGCAGCCCCTGGGGGGAGGGTGGCACTGAAGCTTTCTTT.

The rearrangement links TRBV29-1 to TRBJ2-3; 8 positions match TRBD1. Germline-derived CDR1 and CDR2 are SQVTM and ANQGSEA. The CDR3 totals 12 residues. Written as DNA, the CDR3 is TGCAGTCATGGGACAGGTGGCGATACGCAGTATTTT. This sequence encodes CSHGTGGDTQYF.

The rearrangement links TRBV5-1 to TRBJ2-3; tentatively, D is TRBD2 (5 bases). This CDR3 region has 14 residues. Germline V gene data show CDR1 as SGHRS and CDR2 as YFSETQ. The V and J ends lost 0 bases and 4 bases respectively, with 9 bases between them. CDR3 sequence: CASSLGGSADTQYF. The CDR3 region has the DNA TGCGCCAGCAGCTTGGGGGGTAGCGCAGATACGCAGTATTTT.

This chain uses TRBV2 with TRBJ2-1, with no clear D. V shed 3 bases and J shed 2 bases, with 8 bases lying between them. Germline assignment: CDR1 SNHLY and CDR2 FYNNEI. The CDR3 consists of 14 residues. The CDR3 loop reads CASSDRLPYNEQFF. The CDR3 DNA reads as TGTGCCAGCAGTGACAGATTACCCTACAATGAGCAGTTCTTC.

The chain employs TRBV7-3 and TRBJ2-5; weak D call: TRBD1 (5 bases). The CDR3 covers 13 residues. Trimming shortened V by 5 bases and J by 5 bases, and 12 bases separated the two germline ends. Germline V gene sequence: CDR1 SGHTA, CDR2 FQGTGA. CDR3 in amino acids: CASSPGPGETQYF. DNA for the CDR3: TGTGCCAGCAGCCCCGGCCCAGGGGAGACCCAGTACTTC.

The chain employs TRBV19 and TRBJ1-1; D is perhaps TRBD1 (6 bases). CDR1 and CDR2 from the germline V gene are LNHDA and SQIVND (reference sequence). V dropped 3 bases and J dropped 1 base, with 12 bases sitting between them. This CDR3 is 15 amino acids long. CDR3 residues: CASSMLRGANTEAFF. The CDR3 DNA reads TGTGCCAGTAGTATGCTTCGGGGGGCGAACACTGAAGCTTTCTTT. The full variable domain, completed using reference TRBV19 and TRBJ1-1, is DGGITQSPKYLFRKEGQNVTLSCEQNLNHDAMYWYRQDPGQGLRLIYYSQIVNDFQKGDIAEGYSVSREKKESFPLTVTSAQKNPTAFYLCASSMLRGANTEAFFGQGTRLTVV.